What follows are 30 T cell receptor beta chains derived from one specimen sequenced in a study of shared clonotypes between healthy human individuals. Assay used: immunoSEQ multiplex PCR; TCRdb lists only in-frame clones, some missing. The sample has roughly 380,000 clones, approximately 96% seen once. The material sequenced was memory CD8+ T cells sorted from blood. The subset here: CD45RO+ cells pooled with CCR7-negative TemRA cells. The origin of the receptors is a man aged 30 to 45 in good health.

The chain carries TRBV7-9 and TRBJ2-3; D is uncertain. The CDR3 runs to 15 residues. Trimming removed 4 bases at V and 0 bases at J, with 11 bases between. Per germline, CDR1 SEHNR and CDR2 FQNEAQ (reference sequence). The CDR3 region has the DNA TGTGCCAGCAGCTACCCAGCCCCTAGCACAGATACGCAGTATTTT. Protein product: CASSYPAPSTDTQYF.

The rearrangement joins TRBV6-5 to TRBJ2-7, with 9 bases fitting TRBD1. There are 14 residues in the CDR3. V trimming: 6 bases; J trimming: 2 bases; junction bases outside the gene matches: 5. In germline, CDR1 is MNHEY, CDR2 SVGAGI. The CDR3 bases are TGTGCCAGCAGCTACAGGGGGCGCACCTACGAGCAGTACTTC. This translates into CASSYRGRTYEQYF.

This chain connects TRBV19 to TRBJ1-2; 8 bases match TRBD1. The germline V gene has CDR1 LNHDA and CDR2 SQIVND (reference sequence). Trimming cost V 3 bases and J 4 bases; bases outside gene matches: 4. This CDR3 comprises 14 residues. The CDR3 is CASSITGGVYGYTF. The CDR3 bases are TGTGCCAGTAGTATCACAGGGGGAGTCTATGGCTACACCTTC.

The V gene is TRBV30, the J gene TRBJ2-7, with 8 bases matching TRBD2. The CDR3 runs 12 residues. The J segment lost 4 bases and the V segment lost 5 bases, leaving 4 bases of the junction unmatched. Germline assignment: CDR1 GTSNPN and CDR2 SVGIG (reference sequence). CDR3 in amino acids: CAWGLAHYEQYF. CDR3 coding DNA: TGTGCCTGGGGACTAGCCCATTACGAGCAGTACTTC.

The chain joins TRBV28 to TRBJ1-1, with TRBD1 matching over 8 bases. V was clipped by 6 bases and J by 2 bases; unmatched bases: 5. This CDR3 spans 14 amino acids. Germline V gives CDR1 MDHEN, CDR2 SYDVKM. CDR3 loop: CASRAGTGNTEAFF. For the CDR3, the DNA is TGTGCCAGCAGAGCCGGGACAGGCAACACTGAAGCTTTCTTT. Based on the CDR3 plus reference TRBV28 and TRBJ1-1, the full variable domain is DVKVTQSSRYLVKRTGEKVFLECVQDMDHENMFWYRQDPGLGLRLIYFSYDVKMKEKGDIPEGYSVSREKKERFSLILESASTNQTSMYLCASRAGTGNTEAFFGQGTRLTVV.

This sequence joins TRBV5-1 and TRBJ1-2; D perhaps matches TRBD1 (5 bases). Per the germline V gene, CDR1 is SGHRS and CDR2 is YFSETQ. The CDR3 loop spans 16 amino acids. Trimming stripped 1 base from V and 1 base from J, with 14 bases between. Written as DNA, the CDR3 is TGCGCCAGCAGCTTGTTCTTGTGGGGGGATAACTATGGCTACACCTTC. Encoded protein: CASSLFLWGDNYGYTF.

The genes are TRBV5-5 and TRBJ2-7; D call uncertain. The CDR3 has 12 residues. The germline V gene has CDR1 SGHKS and CDR2 YYEKEE (reference sequence). Deletions cut 0 bases from V and 4 bases from J, with 5 bases between. The CDR3 DNA reads TGTGCCAGCAGCTTGGGGGCTTACGAGCAGTACTTC. Its protein product is CASSLGAYEQYF.

The chain is built from TRBV11-2 and TRBJ2-7; D is perhaps TRBD1 or TRBD2 (5 bases each). The CDR3 runs 13 residues. Germline CDR1 reads SGHAT; CDR2 reads FQNNGV. With 3 bases removed from V and 3 bases from J, the gap between germline ends came to 9 bases. The CDR3 bases are TGTGCCAGCAGCTTCGGGACGGACTACGAGCAGTACTTC. Residues: CASSFGTDYEQYF.

The chain couples TRBV4-2 to TRBJ2-7; D call uncertain. The germline V gene has CDR1 LGHNA and CDR2 YNFKEQ. V dropped 2 bases and J dropped 2 bases, with 7 bases sitting between them. This CDR3 comprises 13 residues. The CDR3 DNA sequence: TGTGCCAGCAGCCAATGGGGTCCCTACGAGCAGTACTTC. Its translation: CASSQWGPYEQYF.

CDR3 in DNA: TGTGCCAGTATTGGACCCAAGGGGCACATGAACACTGAAGCTTTCTTT. It specifies CASIGPKGHMNTEAFF. The genes are TRBV19 and TRBJ1-1; a possible D gene is TRBD1 (5 bases). The V gene lost 7 bases and the J gene lost 0 bases, with 18 bases spanning the gap. CDR3 size: 16 residues. Germline V gene data show CDR1 as LNHDA and CDR2 as SQIVND (reference sequence). Supplemented by reference TRBV19 and TRBJ1-1, the full variable domain reads DGGITQSPKYLFRKEGQNVTLSCEQNLNHDAMYWYRQDPGQGLRLIYYSQIVNDFQKGDIAEGYSVSREKKESFPLTVTSAQKNPTAFYLCASIGPKGHMNTEAFFGQGTRLTVV.

The rearrangement uses TRBV5-1 and TRBJ2-3; D uncertain. In germline, CDR1 is SGHRS, CDR2 YFSETQ. Trimming removed 2 bases at V and 4 bases at J, with 8 bases between. This CDR3 spans 13 amino acids. The CDR3 here is CASSFRLADTQYF. CDR3 bases: TGCGCCAGCAGCTTTCGACTTGCAGATACGCAGTATTTT. The full variable domain, its missing parts supplied by reference TRBV5-1 and TRBJ2-3, is KAGVTQTPRYLIKTRGQQVTLSCSPISGHRSVSWYQQTPGQGLQFLFEYFSETQRNKGNFPGRFSGRQFSNSRSEMNVSTLELGDSALYLCASSFRLADTQYFGPGTRLTVL.

The CDR3 DNA is TGTGCCAGCAGTTTAGGCTTCTCCTACGAGCAGTACTTC. Amino acid sequence: CASSLGFSYEQYF. The rearrangement links TRBV27 to TRBJ2-7; D is uncertain. The ends were cut back, 2 bases at V and 0 bases at J, with 5 bases in the middle. From germline, CDR1 is MNHEY and CDR2 SMNVEV (reference sequence). This CDR3 comprises 13 residues.

V usage is TRBV28 and J usage is TRBJ1-2; 11 nucleotides agree with TRBD1. The V gene end was trimmed by 3 bases and the J gene end by 8 bases; junction bases not matched to a gene: 14. Germline V gives CDR1 MDHEN, CDR2 SYDVKM. CDR3 length: 17 amino acids. The CDR3 is CASSLFRTGGSGWGYTF. The CDR3 DNA follows: TGTGCCAGCAGTTTGTTTCGGACAGGGGGCTCTGGTTGGGGCTACACCTTC.

In DNA, the CDR3 is TGTGCCAGCAGTCCAAACCTCCAAGAGACCCAGTACTTC. Residues: CASSPNLQETQYF. The chain links TRBV6-5 to TRBJ2-5; D gene ambiguous. Trimming left V 5 bases short and J 1 base short, with 8 bases between. Germline V lookup: CDR1 MNHEY, CDR2 SVGAGI. This CDR3 comprises 13 residues.

J is TRBJ2-1 and V is TRBV11-3; 13 bases fit TRBD2. Germline CDR1 is SGHNT and CDR2 is YENEEA. This CDR3 is 17 amino acids long. After removal of 2 bases from V and 6 bases from J, the junction contained 7 bases not matched to a gene. The CDR3 sequence is CASSLRSGLAGTNEQFF. In DNA form, the CDR3 reads TGTGCCAGCAGCTTACGGTCGGGACTAGCGGGAACCAATGAGCAGTTCTTC.

The V gene is TRBV9, the J gene TRBJ2-1, with a tentative D call TRBD2 (5 bases). CDR3 length equals 17 residues. V dropped 0 bases and J dropped 0 bases, with 13 bases sitting between them. Germline V CDR1 and CDR2: SGDLS, YYNGEE. The chain's CDR3 is CASSVGGQASSYNEQFF. CDR3 sequence (DNA): TGTGCCAGCAGCGTAGGAGGGCAGGCCAGCTCCTACAATGAGCAGTTCTTC. Combining the CDR3 with reference TRBV9 and TRBJ2-1 gives the whole variable domain DSGVTQTPKHLITATGQRVTLRCSPRSGDLSVYWYQQSLDQGLQFLIQYYNGEERAKGNILERFSAQQFPDLHSELNLSSLELGDSALYFCASSVGGQASSYNEQFFGPGTRLTVL.

V gene TRBV5-1 combines with J gene TRBJ2-3; 12 nucleotides match TRBD2. This CDR3 spans 20 amino acids. Germline lookup yields CDR1 SGHRS and CDR2 YFSETQ. The J segment lost 4 bases and the V segment lost 3 bases, leaving 18 bases of the junction unmatched. CDR3 residues: CASSSIPGLAGSSSADTQYF. The CDR3 DNA follows: TGCGCCAGCAGCTCCATCCCGGGACTAGCGGGCAGTTCCAGCGCAGATACGCAGTATTTT.

The chain couples TRBV2 to TRBJ2-1, with 12 bases that match TRBD2. CDR3 length equals 15 residues. The trim removed 4 bases at V and 7 bases at J, leaving 5 bases unmatched. Germline V gene sequence: CDR1 SNHLY, CDR2 FYNNEI. The CDR3 DNA follows: TGTGCCAGCAGTGGAGGGACTAGCGGGCTGAATGAGCAGTTCTTC. Its translation: CASSGGTSGLNEQFF.

The rearrangement joins TRBV7-9 to TRBJ2-7; either TRBD1 or TRBD2 may fit D (5 bases each). The CDR3 covers 16 residues. V gave up 4 bases and J gave up 4 bases, with 20 bases separating them. Germline V gene data show CDR1 as SEHNR and CDR2 as FQNEAQ (reference sequence). CDR3 in DNA: TGTGCCAGCAGCTGGATCGCTTATGGGGGAAAATACGAGCAGTACTTC. Translating it yields CASSWIAYGGKYEQYF.

This chain joins TRBV7-9 and TRBJ2-1, with 12 bases matching TRBD2. Trimming at V came to 3 bases and at J to 4 bases, leaving 1 base not matched to a gene. Germline-derived CDR1 and CDR2 are SEHNR and FQNEAQ (reference sequence). This CDR3 region has 15 residues. This chain's CDR3 is CASSFTSGRYNEQFF. As DNA, the CDR3 is TGTGCCAGCAGCTTCACTAGCGGGAGGTACAATGAGCAGTTCTTC.

The chain combines TRBV29-1 with TRBJ2-1, with TRBD2 identical over 10 bases. Germline V gene data show CDR1 as SQVTM and CDR2 as ANQGSEA. This CDR3 has 16 amino acids. V shed 5 bases, J shed 8 bases, and the junction held 15 bases outside the gene matches. The CDR3 reads CSVPSVLAGDIDEQFF. CDR3 nucleotides: TGCAGCGTTCCCTCTGTCCTAGCGGGAGACATAGATGAGCAGTTCTTC.

Here the CDR3 reads CASSSSKYEQYF. Written as DNA, the CDR3 is TGTGCCAGCAGTTCCTCAAAGTACGAGCAGTACTTC. The chain uses TRBV28 and TRBJ2-7; D is ambiguous. V was pared by 4 bases and J by 4 bases, with 8 bases between. This CDR3 region has 12 residues. Germline V lookup: CDR1 MDHEN, CDR2 SYDVKM.

The chain uses TRBV10-3 and TRBJ2-3; D remains ambiguous. Germline loops: CDR1 ENHRY, CDR2 SYGVKD. V shed 0 bases and J shed 2 bases, with 3 bases lying between them. This CDR3 is 13 amino acids long. This CDR3 reads CAISESTTDTQYF. For the CDR3, the DNA is TGTGCCATCAGTGAGTCGACCACAGATACGCAGTATTTT.

The J gene is TRBJ1-2, the V gene TRBV28; D not resolved. The CDR3 has 14 residues. Per germline, CDR1 MDHEN and CDR2 SYDVKM. The V end lost 5 bases, the J end lost 4 bases, and 14 bases lay between the germline ends. CDR3 region: CASSPPGVSYGYTF. In DNA, the CDR3 is TGTGCCAGCAGTCCCCCCGGAGTTAGCTATGGCTACACCTTC.

The genes are TRBV9 and TRBJ2-1, with 12 bases that match TRBD1. CDR1 is SGDLS, CDR2 YYNGEE, per germline. The V and J ends lost 0 bases and 8 bases, in that order; junction bases with no gene match: 6. The CDR3 totals 16 residues. The CDR3 coding sequence is TGTGCCAGCAGCGTAGTCGGGACAGGGGGCTTGGATGAGCAGTTCTTC. Translated, it gives CASSVVGTGGLDEQFF. Filled out from reference TRBV9 and TRBJ2-1, the complete variable domain reads DSGVTQTPKHLITATGQRVTLRCSPRSGDLSVYWYQQSLDQGLQFLIQYYNGEERAKGNILERFSAQQFPDLHSELNLSSLELGDSALYFCASSVVGTGGLDEQFFGPGTRLTVL.

The V call is TRBV7-9, the J call TRBJ1-3; D is undetermined. In germline, CDR1 is SEHNR, CDR2 FQNEAQ (reference sequence). With 0 bases removed from V and 0 bases from J, the gap between germline ends came to 9 bases. The CDR3 has 16 amino acids. CDR3 sequence: CASSLAAPHSGNTIYF. CDR3 bases: TGTGCCAGCAGCTTAGCTGCTCCCCACTCTGGAAACACCATATATTTT.

The chain uses TRBV7-2 and TRBJ1-3; D gene unclear. The ends were cut back, 2 bases at V and 4 bases at J, with 9 bases in the middle. The CDR3 contains 14 residues. The V gene's germline CDR1 is SGHTA and CDR2 FQGNSA. CDR3 region: CASSLYSGGNTIYF. CDR3 DNA sequence: TGTGCCAGCAGCTTATATTCGGGAGGAAACACCATATATTTT.

The gene calls are TRBV14 and TRBJ2-7, with D uncertain. This CDR3 has 12 residues. With 7 bases removed from V and 1 base from J, the gap between germline ends came to 8 bases. Germline lookup yields CDR1 SGHDN and CDR2 FVKESK. The CDR3 sequence is CASTGNSYEQYF. The CDR3 DNA sequence: TGTGCCAGCACAGGTAATTCCTACGAGCAGTACTTC.

The chain joins TRBV5-6 to TRBJ2-7; the match to TRBD2 covers 7 bases. The V gene's germline CDR1 is SGHDT and CDR2 YYEEEE. The CDR3 extends over 15 amino acids. After removal of 0 bases from V and 2 bases from J, the junction contained 5 bases not matched to a gene. In DNA form, the CDR3 reads TGTGCCAGCAGCTTGGCCGGCGGGAGACCCTACGAGCAGTACTTC. It specifies CASSLAGGRPYEQYF.

The chain is built from TRBV30 and TRBJ1-3; tentative D call: TRBD1 (6 bases). The ends were cut back, 7 bases at V and 2 bases at J, with 15 bases in the middle. The CDR3 runs 14 residues. Germline loops: CDR1 GTSNPN, CDR2 SVGIG (reference sequence). CDR3: CAYTRGSTGNTIYF. The CDR3 DNA reads as TGTGCCTACACCAGGGGTTCGACTGGAAACACCATATATTTT.